Presented here are 19 T cell receptor beta chains from one specimen sequenced in a study of blood T cell repertoires in COVID-19 (dated by TCRdb to the early 2020s). To prepare the library, the immunoSEQ multiplex PCR assay was applied. What TCRdb holds here is the immuneACCESS table cut down to in-frame rearrangements. Part of the clones is not present; checked against another copy, under half of the missing clones reflect an unresolved V gene, and the others are unexplained. The sample table shows 250,000 to 300,000 clones, and about 85% are seen once. Approximately 6.6% of the sample is in the top ten clones. The material sequenced was PBMCs or T cells enriched from blood (not recorded which). The source of these receptors is a woman aged 45 to 65 who had been exposed to COVID-19.

This chain links TRBV7-2 with TRBJ2-1; TRBD2 aligns across 9 bases. CDR1 and CDR2 (germline): SGHTA, FQGNSA. The length of the CDR3 is 15 residues. Germline trimming cut 3 bases from V and 8 bases from J; bases unmatched to any gene: 8. The CDR3 bases are TGTGCCAGCAGCTTGCGGGGGGGCCCTTGGGATGAGCAGTTCTTC. It yields the protein CASSLRGGPWDEQFF.

This sequence joins TRBV4-1 and TRBJ1-6; D gene unclear. V gave up 1 base and J gave up 10 bases, with 8 bases separating them. Germline CDR1 reads MGHRA; CDR2 reads YSYEKL. The CDR3 runs 13 residues. CDR3 residues: CASSQVRESPLHF. CDR3 in DNA: TGCGCCAGCAGCCAAGTTCGGGAATCACCCCTCCACTTT.

A few counts support this clone. This chain links TRBV5-1 with TRBJ2-1, with 7 nucleotides matching TRBD2. After removal of 2 bases from V and 2 bases from J, the junction contained 4 bases not matched to a gene. The CDR3 has 15 residues. Germline CDR1 reads SGHRS; CDR2 reads YFSETQ. The CDR3, as DNA: TGCGCCAGCAGCTTAAACGGGGGGACCTACAATGAGCAGTTCTTC. It codes for CASSLNGGTYNEQFF.

In nucleotides, the CDR3 is TGCGCCAGCAGCTTGCAGGGTTCCGAATTCGCTGAAGCTTTCTTT. Encoded protein: CASSLQGSEFAEAFF. V is TRBV5-1 and J is TRBJ1-1, with D possibly being TRBD1 (5 bases). Germline V gives CDR1 SGHRS, CDR2 YFSETQ. The ends were cut back, 1 base at V and 6 bases at J, with 16 bases in the middle. The CDR3 has 15 residues.

V and J are TRBV15 and TRBJ1-2; D is undetermined. CDR3 length: 14 amino acids. Trimming pared 3 bases from V and 4 bases from J, leaving 12 bases between. CDR1 is LNHNV and CDR2 is YYDKDF in the germline V gene (reference sequence). CDR3 protein: CATSSELAFYGYTF. The DNA of the CDR3 is TGTGCCACCAGCAGCGAGCTAGCTTTCTATGGCTACACCTTC.

The V gene is TRBV3-1 (or the pseudogene TRBV3-2), the J gene TRBJ1-4; 7 bases are shared with TRBD1. J was trimmed by 7 bases and V by 3 bases; bases with no gene match: 5. From germline, CDR1 is LGHDT and CDR2 YNNKEL (reference sequence). The CDR3 is 14 residues long. CDR3 sequence reads: CASSQRGPGEKLFF. The CDR3 DNA is TGTGCCAGCAGCCAGAGGGGGCCCGGTGAAAAACTGTTTTTT.

V and J are TRBV2 and TRBJ2-7; unclear D gene. This CDR3 is 13 amino acids long. V gave up 8 bases and J gave up 7 bases, with 18 bases separating them. Germline CDR1 is SNHLY and CDR2 is FYNNEI. In nucleotides, the CDR3 is TGTGCCAGCGGAAGAACGGGTCTCGGGGAGCAGTACTTC. Protein: CASGRTGLGEQYF.

This rearrangement joins TRBV5-4 to TRBJ1-1, with 9 bases identical to TRBD1. CDR3 length equals 14 residues. V shed 5 bases, J shed 5 bases, and the junction held 7 bases outside the gene matches. From germline, CDR1 is SGHNT and CDR2 YYREEE (reference sequence). CDR3 protein: CASRNGQGPTEAFF. The CDR3 nucleotides are TGTGCCAGCAGAAACGGACAGGGGCCAACTGAAGCTTTCTTT.

This clone occurred once. V gene TRBV5-6 combines with J gene TRBJ1-2; 8 bases are a match to TRBD1. Trimming cost V 4 bases and J 7 bases; bases outside gene matches: 9. The CDR3 length is 14 residues. Germline CDR1 SGHDT, CDR2 YYEEEE. The CDR3 bases are TGTGCCAGCAGCGAGACAGGGGATGCTCTTGGCTACACCTTC. Protein product: CASSETGDALGYTF. Full variable domain (outside the CDR3, taken from reference TRBV5-6 and TRBJ1-2): DAGVTQSPTHLIKTRGQQVTLRCSPKSGHDTVSWYQQALGQGPQFIFQYYEEEERQRGNFPDRFSGHQFPNYSSELNVNALLLGDSALYLCASSETGDALGYTFGSGTRLTVV.

The V and J genes are TRBV28 and TRBJ1-3; D may be TRBD1 (6 bases). Trimming pared 1 base from V and 4 bases from J, leaving 11 bases between. CDR3 length: 15 residues. The germline gives CDR1 MDHEN, CDR2 SYDVKM. Here the CDR3 reads CASSLLGARGNTIYF. CDR3 coding DNA: TGTGCCAGCAGTTTATTGGGGGCCCGCGGAAACACCATATATTTT.

The rearrangement links TRBV12-3 or TRBV12-4 to TRBJ1-1; 7 bases agree with TRBD1. V gave up 5 bases and J gave up 5 bases; unmatched junction bases: 5. This CDR3 is built from 13 residues. CDR3 residues: CASSQGGRTEAFF. The DNA for the CDR3 is TGTGCCAGCAGTCAGGGGGGACGGACTGAAGCTTTCTTT.

V gene TRBV7-9 combines with J gene TRBJ1-1; no clear D gene. V was clipped by 4 bases and J by 6 bases, with 9 bases between them. The CDR3 totals 12 residues. Germline CDR1 and CDR2: SEHNR and FQNEAQ (reference sequence). Here the CDR3 reads CASSYGGAEAFF. In DNA, the CDR3 is TGTGCCAGCAGCTATGGCGGAGCTGAAGCTTTCTTT.

This clone has ten or more counts. V gene TRBV28 combines with J gene TRBJ2-7; D perhaps matches TRBD1 (6 bases). Trimming removed 9 bases at V and 6 bases at J, with 18 bases between. This CDR3 contains 13 residues. Germline V gene sequence: CDR1 MDHEN, CDR2 SYDVKM. The CDR3 sequence is CASTYRVIGEQYF. The CDR3 coding sequence is TGTGCCAGTACTTACAGGGTAATCGGCGAGCAGTACTTC. The full variable domain, its missing parts supplied by reference TRBV28 and TRBJ2-7, is DVKVTQSSRYLVKRTGEKVFLECVQDMDHENMFWYRQDPGLGLRLIYFSYDVKMKEKGDIPEGYSVSREKKERFSLILESASTNQTSMYLCASTYRVIGEQYFGPGTRLTVT.

This chain uses TRBV19 with TRBJ1-5; D is perhaps TRBD1 (5 bases). CDR1 and CDR2 (germline): LNHDA, SQIVND (reference sequence). The V end lost 3 bases, the J end lost 6 bases, and 12 bases lay between the germline ends. CDR3 size: 14 residues. The CDR3, as DNA: TGTGCCAGTAGTATGGACGGGGGAACTCAGCCCCAGCATTTT. Translated: CASSMDGGTQPQHF.

Details on this clone: Other DNA sequences within the sample encode an identical CDR3. The chain links TRBV19 to TRBJ2-2, with a tentative D call TRBD1 (5 bases). V shed 3 bases and J shed 1 base, with 6 bases lying between them. The CDR3 covers 14 residues. CDR1 is LNHDA, CDR2 SQIVND, per germline (reference sequence). The CDR3 region has the DNA TGTGCCAGTAGTATTGACAGGAACACCGGGGAGCTGTTTTTT. Translated: CASSIDRNTGELFF.

The chain combines TRBV15 with TRBJ1-3; D unclear. Trimming took 0 bases from V and 0 from J, leaving 6 bases between them. This CDR3 contains 15 residues. Germline V gene lookup returns CDR1 LNHNV and CDR2 YYDKDF (reference sequence). The CDR3 region has the DNA TGTGCCACCAGCAGAGACGGTATCTCTGGAAACACCATATATTTT. Protein product: CATSRDGISGNTIYF.

The J gene is TRBJ1-4, the V gene TRBV2; TRBD1 might be the D (5 bases). This CDR3 spans 14 amino acids. CDR1 and CDR2 from the germline V gene are SNHLY and FYNNEI. Trimming cost V 6 bases and J 0 bases, with 8 bases left between them. CDR3 in amino acids: CASRQGPTNEKLFF. The CDR3 bases are TGTGCCAGCAGGCAGGGCCCAACTAATGAAAAACTGTTTTTT.

The chain is built from TRBV3-1 (or the pseudogene TRBV3-2) and TRBJ1-5, with TRBD1 matching over 7 bases. V gave up 4 bases and J gave up 7 bases; unmatched junction bases: 4. The germline gives CDR1 LGHDT, CDR2 YNNKEL (reference sequence). This CDR3 spans 13 amino acids. As DNA, the CDR3 is TGTGCCAGCAGCCCAGACAGGGTCCAGCCCCAGCATTTT. Protein sequence: CASSPDRVQPQHF.

The chain recombines TRBV7-8 with TRBJ2-2; D is perhaps TRBD2 (5 bases). CDR1 SGHVS and CDR2 FQNEAQ come from the germline V gene. This CDR3 is 13 amino acids long. V was clipped by 5 bases and J by 7 bases, with 11 bases between them. The CDR3 coding sequence is TGTGCCAGCAGCCCCTGGACTCTCGGGGAGCTGTTTTTT. Amino acid sequence: CASSPWTLGELFF.